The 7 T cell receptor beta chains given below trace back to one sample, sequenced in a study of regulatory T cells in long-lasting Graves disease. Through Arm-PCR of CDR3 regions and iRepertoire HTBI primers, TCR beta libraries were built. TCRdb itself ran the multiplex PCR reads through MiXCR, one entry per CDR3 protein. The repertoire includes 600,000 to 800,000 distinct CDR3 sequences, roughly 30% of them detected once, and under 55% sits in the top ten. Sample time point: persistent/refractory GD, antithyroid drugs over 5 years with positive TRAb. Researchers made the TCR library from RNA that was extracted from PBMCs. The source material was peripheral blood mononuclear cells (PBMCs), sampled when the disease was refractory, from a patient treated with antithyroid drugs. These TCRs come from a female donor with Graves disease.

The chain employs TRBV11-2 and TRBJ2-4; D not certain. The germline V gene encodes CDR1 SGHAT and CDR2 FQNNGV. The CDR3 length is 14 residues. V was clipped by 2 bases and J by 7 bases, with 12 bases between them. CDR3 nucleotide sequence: TGTGCCAGCAGCTTAAGGTCGGCCGCGAACATTCAGTACTTC. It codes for CASSLRSAANIQYF.

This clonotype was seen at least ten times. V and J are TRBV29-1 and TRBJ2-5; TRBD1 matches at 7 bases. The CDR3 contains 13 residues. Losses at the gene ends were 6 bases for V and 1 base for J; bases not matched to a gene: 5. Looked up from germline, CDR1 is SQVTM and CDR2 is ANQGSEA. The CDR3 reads CSVLTGTQETQYF. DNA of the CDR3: TGCAGCGTATTGACAGGGACCCAAGAGACCCAGTACTTC.

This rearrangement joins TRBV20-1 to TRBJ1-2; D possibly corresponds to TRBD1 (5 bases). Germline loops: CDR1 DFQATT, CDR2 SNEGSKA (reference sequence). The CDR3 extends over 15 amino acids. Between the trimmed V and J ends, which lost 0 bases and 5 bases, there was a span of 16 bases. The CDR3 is CSARDIGGAQYGYTF. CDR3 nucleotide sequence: TGCAGTGCTAGAGATATAGGAGGGGCTCAATATGGCTACACCTTC.

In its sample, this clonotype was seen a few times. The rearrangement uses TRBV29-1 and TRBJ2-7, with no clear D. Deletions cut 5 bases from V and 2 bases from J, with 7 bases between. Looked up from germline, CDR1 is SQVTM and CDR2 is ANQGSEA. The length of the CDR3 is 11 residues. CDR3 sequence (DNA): TGCAGCGTTCGGCAGACCTACGAGCAGTACTTC. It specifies CSVRQTYEQYF.

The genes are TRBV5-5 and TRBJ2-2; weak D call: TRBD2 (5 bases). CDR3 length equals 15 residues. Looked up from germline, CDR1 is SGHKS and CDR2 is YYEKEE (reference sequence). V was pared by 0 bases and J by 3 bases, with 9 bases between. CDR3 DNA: TGTGCCAGCAGCTTGGGGCGGGTTTACACCGGGGAGCTGTTTTTT. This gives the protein CASSLGRVYTGELFF.

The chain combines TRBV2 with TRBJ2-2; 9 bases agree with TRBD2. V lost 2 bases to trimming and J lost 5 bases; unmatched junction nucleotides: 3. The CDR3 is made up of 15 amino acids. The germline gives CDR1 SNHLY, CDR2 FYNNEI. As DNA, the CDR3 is TGTGCCAGCAGTGAACTAGCGGGACCAACCGGGGAGCTGTTTTTT. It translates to CASSELAGPTGELFF.

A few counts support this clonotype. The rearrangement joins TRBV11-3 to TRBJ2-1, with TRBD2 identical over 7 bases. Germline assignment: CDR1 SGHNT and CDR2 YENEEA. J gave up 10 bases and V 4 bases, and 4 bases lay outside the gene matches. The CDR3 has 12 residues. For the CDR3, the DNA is TGTGCCAGCAGCTCATTGACTAGCGAGCAGTTCTTC. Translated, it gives CASSSLTSEQFF. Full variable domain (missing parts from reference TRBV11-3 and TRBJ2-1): EAGVVQSPRYKIIEKKQPVAFWCNPISGHNTLYWYLQNLGQGPELLIRYENEEAVDDSQLPKDRFSAERLKGVDSTLKIQPAELGDSAVYLCASSSLTSEQFFGPGTRLTVL.